This T cell receptor (beta chain) is from a study of shared clonotypes between healthy human individuals (dated by TCRdb to about 2020). About the investigation overall: The cohort comprised a couple of women and a few men aged 18 to 49 years. Blood TCR repertoires of several healthy adults were deeply sequenced to estimate repertoire size and the extent of clonotype sharing between individuals. Different laboratories and diverse techniques were used to prepare libraries and sequence TCR repertoires, to increase sequencing depth and limit assay-specific biases. Each donor's leukapheresis produced roughly between roughly 0.94 and 9.5 billion PBMCs.

The paper's findings and limits, for the study overall: The small number of donors limited the genetic and exposure-history diversity represented. Sampling was limited to blood, and TCR repertoires in tissue likely differ from TCR repertoires in blood. Based on pairwise subsampling, the degree of clonotype sharing among donors was expected to be affected by sequencing depth.

The CDR3, cysteine through phenylalanine, is 14 amino acids long. The retained sequence is limited to the CDR3, 42 bases, with the frame set at the first base. The V and J ends are trimmed by 0 bases and 7 bases, leaving 9 bases between them. Taken from the germline V gene, the CDR1 and CDR2 loops are SGHDN and FVKESK. Using the deep immunoSEQ assay, multiplex PCR amplified TCR CDR3 regions from genomic DNA. Genomic DNA extracted from each cell subset was distributed evenly over all wells of several immunoSEQ 96-well plates, and each plate served as one replicate. Each replicate PCR for unsorted PBMC received about 0.3 ug genomic DNA, equal to 25,000 to 35,000 T cell genomes. Genomic DNA from unsorted PBMC was sequenced over ten immunoSEQ deep assay plates. The purified libraries were quantified using a Qubit 3.0 fluorometer, sized with a Bioanalyzer 2100, and then quantified again using the KAPA Library Quantification kit. Every immunoSEQ 96-well plate was sequenced on a dedicated single-read 150-cycle Illumina NextSeq 550 flow cell. Regarding the original processing steps: Because only junctional sequences without quality scores were contained in the immunoSEQ output, filtering matching that applied to full-length reads could not be performed. To assign V/J genes and CDR3, sequences were annotated using PyIR, a Python wrapper for IgBLAST v1.9, with IMGT germline references. Reads were filtered out if the reads had weak V/J assignments (E-value above 1e-6), no CDR3, stop codons, out-of-frame junctions, or ambiguous translated residues. V3J clonotypes were defined as sequences sharing the same inferred V gene, J gene, and CDR3 amino acid sequence. To compute the percentage overlap between repertoires, the number of shared unique clonotypes was divided by the size of the smaller repertoire. Three approaches were used to assess repertoire richness: RTK rarefaction, the Chao1 estimator, and Recon v2.1 estimates of unobserved clonotypes. Imported from immuneACCESS, the table was reduced by TCRdb to in-frame sequences with V and J called. These copies leave out some clones; in studies compared against another copy, an unresolved V gene accounts for under half, and the cause of the remainder is not known. V, J and clone size derive from that table, while D and trimming were established from the DNA sequence. The sample table contains about 480,000 clones; only one count was recorded for about 79% of them. The top ten hold approximately 12% of the sample.

About this clone: Its antigen is unknown. Base qualities are missing; no much larger clone stands one base away.

Healthy HIV-negative adults with no recently reported acute infections or vaccinations were included as donors. All donors were Caucasian adults living in Nashville, Tennessee, USA. For unsorted samples, tens of millions of PBMCs were counted, and genomic DNA was extracted using the QIAamp DNA Blood Mini kit. Blood was collected by leukapheresis, and PBMCs were isolated by Ficoll-Histopaque density gradient centrifugation and then cryopreserved in liquid nitrogen vapor phase. The TCR originated in a woman between 35 and 50 years old in good health. Some clones in this sample may be carry-over from other donors' samples. Sequenced input: PBMCs. Recombination linked TRBV14 to TRBJ1-4, with the D gene call left open. The CDR3 protein sequence reads: CASSQEPVLEKLFF. The sequenced DNA is TGTGCCAGCAGCCAAGAACCAGTGCTTGAAAAACTGTTTTTT.